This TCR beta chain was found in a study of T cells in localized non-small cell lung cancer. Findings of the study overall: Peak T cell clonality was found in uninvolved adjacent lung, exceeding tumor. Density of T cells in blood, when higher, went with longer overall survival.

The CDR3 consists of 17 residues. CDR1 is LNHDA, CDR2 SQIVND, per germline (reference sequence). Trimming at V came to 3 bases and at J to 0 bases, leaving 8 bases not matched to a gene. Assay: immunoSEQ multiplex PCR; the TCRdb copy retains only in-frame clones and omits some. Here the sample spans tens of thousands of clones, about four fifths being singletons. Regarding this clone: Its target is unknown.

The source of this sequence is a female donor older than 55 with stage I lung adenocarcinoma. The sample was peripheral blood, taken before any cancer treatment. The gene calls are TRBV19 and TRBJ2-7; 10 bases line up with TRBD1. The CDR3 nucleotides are TGTGCCAGTAGTATGTTTAGGACAGGGGGGACCTCCTACGAGCAGTACTTC. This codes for CASSMFRTGGTSYEQYF.